The T cell receptor beta chain described here comes from a study of cytomegalovirus exposure and HLA in healthy donors (dated by TCRdb to between 2016 and 2019). Regarding the research as a whole: The roughly 650 repertoires of the first cohort and the 95 to 150 validation repertoires were produced on the same platform, according to a later analysis. The study combined high-throughput TCR immunosequencing, statistical association of individual TCRs with disease status, and machine learning to predict cytomegalovirus infection status. Along with the approximately 700-subject first cohort, a separate validation cohort of around 110 different subjects was used. The study was designed to test whether signatures of past pathogen exposure could be identified by cataloging public T cell receptors. Findings and caveats that apply to the study as a whole: A total of around 150 TCR beta chains were listed by the study as associated with cytomegalovirus. The classifier was reported to diagnose cytomegalovirus status with high specificity and sensitivity in both the original cohort and the validation cohort. In vitro tests confirmed that a few of the cytomegalovirus-associated TCR beta chains recognize cytomegalovirus antigens. In a later analysis, TCRs clustered in the first cohort were found to also tend to co-occur in the approximately 110 validation repertoires, with 85% to 95% of cluster scores above 0. According to the authors, the approach could potentially be generalized to other disease states and immunological phenotypes. Across donors, most TCR sequences were observed very rarely, whereas some public TCRs were present in many individuals. The validation cohort had no HLA typing available for a later analysis, so co-occurrence within that cohort was assessed over all 120 repertoires.

The method was the immunoSEQ multiplex PCR assay. On the authors' methods: To diagnose cytomegalovirus status from the catalog of TCR beta chain sequences, a statistical classification framework was built. The source is immuneACCESS, and TCRdb retained only in-frame sequences with V and J called. Part of the clones is not carried over; for the studies checked, unresolved V genes explain less than half of this, and the remainder is unexplained. V and J calls plus clone size are reproduced from that table; the DNA served to infer D and trimming. This sample comprises about 360,000 clones, 86% of them detected only once. The ten most abundant clones make up 0.83% of the sample. For CDR1 and CDR2, the germline V gene lists SNHLY and FYNNEI. Measured from the cysteine to the phenylalanine, the CDR3 is 12 residues long. CDR3 DNA only is kept here, 36 bases in frame from base 1. Deletion took 6 bases off V and 4 bases off J, with a span of 10 bases between the germline ends.

A single count supports this clone. What this receptor recognizes is not known. The sample holds no much larger clone one base away, and base qualities are not on file. Separate from the approximately 690-subject first cohort, the validation cohort of 90 to 150 subjects was the group to which the donors belonged. The sequenced sample was PBMCs. The clonotype comes from a woman younger than 30 in good health and CMV-seronegative. The rearranged segments are TRBV2 and TRBJ2-7; TRBD2 could be the D gene, as 5 bases match. The DNA is as follows: TGTGCCAGCAGCCCGGGGTTTTACGAGCAGTACTTC. The translation is CASSPGFYEQYF.